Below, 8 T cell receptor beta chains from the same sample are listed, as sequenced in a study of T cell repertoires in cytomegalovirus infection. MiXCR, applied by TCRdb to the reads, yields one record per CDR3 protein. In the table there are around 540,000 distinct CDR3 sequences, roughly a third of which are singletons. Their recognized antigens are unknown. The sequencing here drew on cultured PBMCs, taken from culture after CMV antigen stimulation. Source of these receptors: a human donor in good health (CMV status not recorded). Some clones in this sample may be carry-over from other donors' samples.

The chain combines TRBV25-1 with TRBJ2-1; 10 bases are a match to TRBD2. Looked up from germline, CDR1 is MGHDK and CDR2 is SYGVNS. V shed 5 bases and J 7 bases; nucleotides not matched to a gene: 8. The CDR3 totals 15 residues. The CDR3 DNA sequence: TGTGCCAGCAGTCCTAGCGGGAGTGGAAGGAATGAGCAGTTCTTC. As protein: CASSPSGSGRNEQFF.

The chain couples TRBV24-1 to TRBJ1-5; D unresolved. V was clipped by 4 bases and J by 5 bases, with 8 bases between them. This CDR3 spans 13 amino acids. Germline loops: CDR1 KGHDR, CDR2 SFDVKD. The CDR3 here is CATSDFSDQPQHF. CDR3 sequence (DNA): TGTGCCACCAGTGACTTCTCCGATCAGCCCCAGCATTTT.

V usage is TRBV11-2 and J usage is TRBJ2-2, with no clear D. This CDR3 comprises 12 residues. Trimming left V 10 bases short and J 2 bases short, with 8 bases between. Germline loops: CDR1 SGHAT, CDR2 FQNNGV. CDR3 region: CATKKNTGELFF. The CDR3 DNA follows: TGTGCCACCAAAAAAAACACCGGGGAGCTGTTTTTT.

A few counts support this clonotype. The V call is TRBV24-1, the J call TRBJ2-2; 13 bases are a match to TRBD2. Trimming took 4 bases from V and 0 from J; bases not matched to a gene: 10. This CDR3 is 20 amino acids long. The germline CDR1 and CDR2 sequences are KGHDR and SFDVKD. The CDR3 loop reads CATSEDWTSGSPSNTGELFF. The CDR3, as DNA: TGTGCCACCAGTGAGGACTGGACTAGCGGGAGTCCATCGAACACCGGGGAGCTGTTTTTT.

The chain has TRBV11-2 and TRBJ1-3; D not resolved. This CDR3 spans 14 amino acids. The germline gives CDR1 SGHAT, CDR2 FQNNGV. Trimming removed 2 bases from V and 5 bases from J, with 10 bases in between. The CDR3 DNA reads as TGTGCCAGCAGCTTATTACAGAAGAGAAACACCATATATTTT. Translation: CASSLLQKRNTIYF.

The CDR3, as DNA: TGTGCCAGCAGTTACGTGGAGGACCGTATCCTCCTCCAACAAGAGACCCAGTACTTC. This sequence encodes CASSYVEDRILLQQETQYF. The chain has TRBV6-2 or TRBV6-3 and TRBJ2-5; maybe TRBD2 (5 bases). Trimming removed 2 bases at V and 2 bases at J, with 24 bases between. Germline loops: CDR1 MNHEY, CDR2 SVGEGT. The CDR3 runs 19 residues.

The CDR3 bases are TGTGCCAGCAGCCAGTCATGGGGTTATGAGCAGTTCTTC. As protein: CASSQSWGYEQFF. The V call is TRBV7-7, the J call TRBJ2-1, with D unresolved. The CDR3 totals 13 residues. Germline CDR1 is SSHAT and CDR2 is FNYEAQ (reference sequence). Trimming cost V 5 bases and J 8 bases, with 13 bases left between them.

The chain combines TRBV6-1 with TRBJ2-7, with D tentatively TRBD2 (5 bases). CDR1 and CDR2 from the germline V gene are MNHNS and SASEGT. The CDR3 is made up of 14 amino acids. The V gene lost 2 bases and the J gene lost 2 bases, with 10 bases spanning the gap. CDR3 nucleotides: TGTGCCAGCAGTGAAAGAGGGCTCACCTACGAGCAGTACTTC. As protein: CASSERGLTYEQYF.